This is a list of T cell receptor beta chains from one sample in a study of a mutant IDH1 vaccine in newly diagnosed glioma. No antigen is known for these receptors. TCRdb keeps only in-frame clones here, not all; method: immunoSEQ multiplex PCR. Among tens of thousands of clones listed, roughly four fifths were seen once. Source: PBMCs, taken from a glioma patient whose treatment included an IDH1 peptide vaccine. The receptors were gathered from a man aged 25-45 years with glioma. Both conserved end residues are part of each CDR3. D genes are given only for firm matches. A clone size is listed for some rows: how often the clone was seen (once, few, many), or a class if it is expanded.

d_call: -; j_call: TRBJ1-5; v_call: TRBV18; clone_size: -; cdr3_aa: CASSPEFGNQPQHF; cdr3_nt: TGTGCCAGCTCACCTGAGTTTGGCAATCAGCCCCAGCATTTT
d_call: -; j_call: TRBJ1-5; v_call: TRBV28; clone_size: -; cdr3_aa: CASSSSTGNQPQHF; cdr3_nt: TGTGCCAGCAGTTCCTCGACAGGCAATCAGCCCCAGCATTTT
d_call: TRBD2; j_call: TRBJ2-1; v_call: TRBV10-3; clone_size: -; cdr3_aa: CAIRAGLAMFF; cdr3_nt: TGTGCCATCAGGGCGGGACTAGCAATGTTCTTC
d_call: TRBD2; j_call: TRBJ2-7; v_call: TRBV28; clone_size: -; cdr3_aa: CASRKGLAGGLEQYF; cdr3_nt: TGTGCCAGCAGAAAAGGACTAGCGGGGGGGCTTGAGCAGTACTTC
d_call: -; j_call: TRBJ2-3; v_call: TRBV7-8; clone_size: -; cdr3_aa: CASSLARRESTDTQYF; cdr3_nt: TGTGCCAGCAGCTTAGCAAGACGCGAGAGCACAGATACGCAGTATTTT
d_call: -; j_call: TRBJ1-3; v_call: TRBV2; clone_size: once; cdr3_aa: CASSAQLSGNTIYF; cdr3_nt: TGTGCCAGCAGCGCCCAGTTATCTGGAAACACCATATATTTT
d_call: -; j_call: TRBJ1-1; v_call: TRBV2; clone_size: few; cdr3_aa: CASSVPEAFF; cdr3_nt: TGTGCCAGCAGTGTCCCTGAAGCTTTCTTT
d_call: -; j_call: TRBJ2-3; v_call: TRBV28; clone_size: -; cdr3_aa: CASTLLGRTDTQYF; cdr3_nt: TGTGCCAGCACCCTACTAGGTCGCACAGATACGCAGTATTTT
d_call: TRBD1; j_call: TRBJ1-1; v_call: TRBV13; clone_size: once; cdr3_aa: CASSGQIDGTGGKAFF; cdr3_nt: TGTGCCAGCAGCGGCCAGATTGATGGGACAGGGGGTAAAGCTTTCTTT
d_call: -; j_call: TRBJ2-3; v_call: TRBV15; clone_size: -; cdr3_aa: CATRGEWWTDTQYF; cdr3_nt: TGTGCCACCAGGGGGGAATGGTGGACAGATACGCAGTATTTT
d_call: -; j_call: TRBJ1-2; v_call: TRBV20-1; clone_size: -; cdr3_aa: CSARDGYTF; cdr3_nt: TGCAGTGCGCGGGATGGCTACACCTTC
d_call: TRBD1; j_call: TRBJ2-2; v_call: TRBV19; clone_size: -; cdr3_aa: CASTGGSTGELFF; cdr3_nt: TGTGCCAGTACAGGGGGCAGTACCGGGGAGCTGTTTTTT
d_call: -; j_call: TRBJ2-7; v_call: TRBV10-3; clone_size: few; cdr3_aa: CAIRGNYPPYEQYF; cdr3_nt: TGTGCCATCAGAGGAAACTATCCACCCTACGAGCAGTACTTC
d_call: -; j_call: TRBJ1-2; v_call: TRBV7-6; clone_size: once; cdr3_aa: CASSLGPGNYGYTF; cdr3_nt: TGTGCCAGCAGCTTAGGTCCAGGGAACTATGGCTACACCTTC
d_call: -; j_call: TRBJ1-5; v_call: TRBV19; clone_size: -; cdr3_aa: CASKTDRESNQPQHF; cdr3_nt: TGTGCCAGTAAGACGGACAGAGAAAGCAATCAGCCCCAGCATTTT
d_call: -; j_call: TRBJ2-2; v_call: TRBV7-2; clone_size: -; cdr3_aa: CASSREGLLSTGELFF; cdr3_nt: TGTGCCAGCAGCCGAGAGGGTTTATTGAGCACCGGGGAGCTGTTTTTT
d_call: TRBD1; j_call: TRBJ1-5; v_call: TRBV19; clone_size: -; cdr3_aa: CASSPGTGGNQPQHF; cdr3_nt: TGTGCCAGTAGCCCCGGGACAGGAGGGAATCAGCCCCAGCATTTT
d_call: -; j_call: TRBJ2-3; v_call: TRBV4-1; clone_size: few; cdr3_aa: CASSQEGWSTDTQYF; cdr3_nt: TGCGCCAGCAGCCAAGAAGGGTGGAGCACAGATACGCAGTATTTT
d_call: TRBD1; j_call: TRBJ1-2; v_call: TRBV5-1; clone_size: -; cdr3_aa: CASSFGTGDYGYTF; cdr3_nt: TGCGCCAGCAGCTTCGGAACAGGGGACTATGGCTACACCTTC
d_call: -; j_call: TRBJ2-7; v_call: TRBV10-3; clone_size: -; cdr3_aa: CAIKASGENEQYF; cdr3_nt: TGTGCCATCAAGGCAAGTGGCGAAAACGAGCAGTACTTC
d_call: -; j_call: TRBJ2-1; v_call: TRBV11-2; clone_size: -; cdr3_aa: CASSLRATSYNEQFF; cdr3_nt: TGTGCCAGCAGCTTAAGGGCCACCTCCTACAATGAGCAGTTCTTC
d_call: TRBD1; j_call: TRBJ1-2; v_call: TRBV19; clone_size: -; cdr3_aa: CASRTTGIKAYGYTF; cdr3_nt: TGTGCCAGTAGAACGACAGGGATCAAGGCCTATGGCTACACCTTC
d_call: TRBD2; j_call: TRBJ2-5; v_call: TRBV4-1; clone_size: -; cdr3_aa: CASSQLAAGGRQETQYF; cdr3_nt: TGCGCCAGCAGCCAACTTGCAGCGGGGGGGCGGCAAGAGACCCAGTACTTC
d_call: -; j_call: TRBJ2-3; v_call: TRBV5-6; clone_size: -; cdr3_aa: CASSLRLVVSTDTQYF; cdr3_nt: TGTGCCAGCAGCCTTAGACTAGTAGTCTCCACAGATACGCAGTATTTT
d_call: -; j_call: TRBJ2-3; v_call: TRBV5-5; clone_size: -; cdr3_aa: CASSLFLDTDTQYF; cdr3_nt: TGTGCCAGCAGCTTGTTCCTAGACACAGATACGCAGTATTTT
d_call: -; j_call: TRBJ2-1; v_call: TRBV7-8; clone_size: -; cdr3_aa: CASSPSWTRNEQFF; cdr3_nt: TGTGCCAGCAGCCCGTCGTGGACCAGAAATGAGCAGTTCTTC
d_call: -; j_call: TRBJ2-1; v_call: TRBV9; clone_size: -; cdr3_aa: CASSLAAEQFF; cdr3_nt: TGTGCCAGCAGCCTCGCGGCAGAGCAGTTCTTC
d_call: TRBD2; j_call: TRBJ2-5; v_call: TRBV28; clone_size: -; cdr3_aa: CASSLLDRGGGETQYF; cdr3_nt: TGTGCCAGCAGTTTACTCGACCGGGGCGGGGGGGAGACCCAGTACTTC
d_call: -; j_call: TRBJ1-2; v_call: TRBV9; clone_size: -; cdr3_aa: CASSQAIRVSISGTYGYTF; cdr3_nt: TGTGCCAGCAGTCAGGCAATCAGGGTTTCGATTTCTGGTACCTATGGCTACACCTTC
d_call: TRBD1; j_call: TRBJ2-4; v_call: TRBV7-2; clone_size: -; cdr3_aa: CASSLAFRGRGNIQYF; cdr3_nt: TGTGCCAGCAGCTTAGCGTTTAGGGGGCGAGGAAACATTCAGTACTTC
d_call: -; j_call: TRBJ1-1; v_call: TRBV2; clone_size: few; cdr3_aa: CASSGDLWVEAFF; cdr3_nt: TGTGCCAGCAGTGGGGACTTATGGGTTGAAGCTTTCTTT
d_call: -; j_call: TRBJ1-6; v_call: TRBV5-4; clone_size: -; cdr3_aa: CASSFRDINSPLHF; cdr3_nt: TGTGCCAGCAGCTTCCGGGACATTAATTCACCCCTCCACTTT
d_call: -; j_call: TRBJ2-5; v_call: TRBV9; clone_size: -; cdr3_aa: CASSVGSGGQETQYF; cdr3_nt: TGTGCCAGCAGCGTTGGATCTGGCGGCCAAGAGACCCAGTACTTC
d_call: -; j_call: TRBJ2-1; v_call: TRBV4-2; clone_size: -; cdr3_aa: CASSLEVSQEQFF; cdr3_nt: TGTGCCAGCAGCCTGGAGGTGTCCCAGGAGCAGTTCTTC
d_call: TRBD1; j_call: TRBJ2-4; v_call: TRBV5-8; clone_size: -; cdr3_aa: CASSEPGQGANIQYF; cdr3_nt: TGTGCCAGCAGCGAGCCGGGACAGGGGGCGAACATTCAGTACTTC
d_call: TRBD1; j_call: TRBJ2-3; v_call: TRBV5-1; clone_size: -; cdr3_aa: CASSLTDRTTDTQYF; cdr3_nt: TGCGCCAGCAGCTTAACGGACAGGACCACAGATACGCAGTATTTT
d_call: -; j_call: TRBJ2-7; v_call: TRBV10-3; clone_size: -; cdr3_aa: CAVWQGYEQYF; cdr3_nt: TGTGCCGTATGGCAGGGCTACGAGCAGTACTTC
d_call: -; j_call: TRBJ1-6; v_call: TRBV30; clone_size: -; cdr3_aa: CAWSYSQGSYNSPLHF; cdr3_nt: TGTGCCTGGAGTTACTCCCAGGGCTCCTATAATTCACCCCTCCACTTT
d_call: -; j_call: TRBJ1-1; v_call: TRBV5-1; clone_size: -; cdr3_aa: CASSLGFQRMNTEAFF; cdr3_nt: TGCGCCAGCAGCTTGGGTTTTCAGAGGATGAACACTGAAGCTTTCTTT
d_call: -; j_call: TRBJ2-3; v_call: TRBV5-4; clone_size: -; cdr3_aa: CASSFPNTVADTQYF; cdr3_nt: TGTGCCAGCAGCTTTCCTAACACCGTAGCAGATACGCAGTATTTT
d_call: TRBD1; j_call: TRBJ1-2; v_call: TRBV2; clone_size: -; cdr3_aa: CASNPRTGGDYGYTF; cdr3_nt: TGTGCCAGCAATCCTAGGACAGGGGGGGACTATGGCTACACCTTC
d_call: -; j_call: TRBJ2-1; v_call: TRBV6-1; clone_size: -; cdr3_aa: CASSEVWGNEQFF; cdr3_nt: TGTGCCAGCAGTGAGGTTTGGGGCAATGAGCAGTTCTTC
d_call: -; j_call: TRBJ2-7; v_call: TRBV5-1; clone_size: -; cdr3_aa: CASSLGVRENYEQYF; cdr3_nt: TGCGCCAGCAGCTTGGGAGTGAGGGAGAACTACGAGCAGTACTTC
d_call: -; j_call: TRBJ2-2; v_call: TRBV2; clone_size: -; cdr3_aa: CASREDSFTGELFF; cdr3_nt: TGTGCCAGCAGAGAGGACAGTTTCACCGGGGAGCTGTTTTTT
d_call: -; j_call: TRBJ1-3; v_call: TRBV2; clone_size: -; cdr3_aa: CASRGAISGNTIYF; cdr3_nt: TGTGCCAGCAGAGGGGCAATCTCTGGAAACACCATATATTTT
d_call: -; j_call: TRBJ2-4; v_call: TRBV6-1; clone_size: -; cdr3_aa: CASSGVLAKNIQYF; cdr3_nt: TGTGCCAGCAGTGGGGTCCTAGCCAAAAACATTCAGTACTTC
d_call: TRBD1; j_call: TRBJ1-2; v_call: TRBV6-5; clone_size: -; cdr3_aa: CASSSGQGAFSYGYTF; cdr3_nt: TGTGCCAGCAGTTCAGGACAGGGGGCTTTCTCCTATGGCTACACCTTC
d_call: -; j_call: TRBJ1-1; v_call: TRBV7-9; clone_size: few; cdr3_aa: CASSQQGFTEAFF; cdr3_nt: TGTGCCAGCAGCCAACAGGGCTTCACTGAAGCTTTCTTT
d_call: -; j_call: TRBJ2-7; v_call: TRBV10-3; clone_size: -; cdr3_aa: CAIRSGPAYEQYF; cdr3_nt: TGTGCCATCAGATCGGGACCAGCCTACGAGCAGTACTTC
d_call: -; j_call: TRBJ2-7; v_call: TRBV10-3; clone_size: few; cdr3_aa: CAISESSDRSSYEQYF; cdr3_nt: TGTGCCATCAGTGAGTCAAGCGACAGGTCCTCCTACGAGCAGTACTTC
d_call: -; j_call: TRBJ1-1; v_call: TRBV10-3; clone_size: once; cdr3_aa: CAISGNKEGTEAFF; cdr3_nt: TGTGCCATCAGTGGTAATAAGGAAGGCACTGAAGCTTTCTTT
d_call: -; j_call: TRBJ2-1; v_call: TRBV1; clone_size: -; cdr3_aa: CTSSQESRGLAPNNEQFF; cdr3_nt: TGCACCAGCAGCCAAGAGAGTAGGGGGCTAGCGCCGAACAATGAGCAGTTCTTC